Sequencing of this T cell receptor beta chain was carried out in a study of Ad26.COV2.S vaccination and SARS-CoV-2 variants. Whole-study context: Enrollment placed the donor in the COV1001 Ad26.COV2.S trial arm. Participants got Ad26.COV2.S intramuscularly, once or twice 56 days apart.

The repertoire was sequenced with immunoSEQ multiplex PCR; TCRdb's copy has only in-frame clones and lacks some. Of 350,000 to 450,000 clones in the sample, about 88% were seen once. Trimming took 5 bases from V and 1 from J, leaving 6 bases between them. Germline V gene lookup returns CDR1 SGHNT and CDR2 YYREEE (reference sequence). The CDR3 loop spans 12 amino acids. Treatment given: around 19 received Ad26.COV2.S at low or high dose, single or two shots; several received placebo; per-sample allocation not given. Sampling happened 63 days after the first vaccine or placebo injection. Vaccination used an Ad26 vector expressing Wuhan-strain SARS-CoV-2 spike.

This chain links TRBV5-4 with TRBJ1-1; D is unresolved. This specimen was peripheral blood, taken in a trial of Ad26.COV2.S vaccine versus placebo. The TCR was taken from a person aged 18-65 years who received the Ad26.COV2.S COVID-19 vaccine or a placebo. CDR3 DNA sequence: TGTGCCAGCAGGAGAGGGAACACTGAAGCTTTCTTT. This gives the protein CASRRGNTEAFF. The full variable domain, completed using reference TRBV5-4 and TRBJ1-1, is ETGVTQSPTHLIKTRGQQVTLRCSSQSGHNTVSWYQQALGQGPQFIFQYYREEENGRGNFPPRFSGLQFPNYSSELNVNALELDDSALYLCASRRGNTEAFFGQGTRLTVV.